This entry concerns a single T cell receptor (beta chain). This sample is drawn from a study of blood T cell repertoires in COVID-19. About the research overall: Researchers got acute and convalescent COVID-19 samples from the United States, Italy and Spain. T cells, B-cell-depleted T cells, or PBMCs provided the cDNA or gDNA that served as material.

The CDR3 is made up of 15 amino acids. Germline assignment: CDR1 LGHDT and CDR2 YNNKEL (reference sequence). V was pared by 6 bases and J by 0 bases, with 5 bases of the junction left unmatched. Original data processing: Amplification from reference gene primers served as the basis for estimated nucleated cell counts. Repertoires were generated with immunoSEQ multiplex PCR, while TCRdb's copy carries only in-frame clones and drops some. Clone size and V and J calls were adopted from that table, with D and trimming inferred from the DNA. The data contain 150,000 or so clones, about 83% of them singletons.

This TCR was recovered from a middle-aged man who had recovered from COVID-19. Sequenced sample: peripheral blood. The rearrangement uses TRBV3-1 (or the pseudogene TRBV3-2) and TRBJ2-1; 7 positions match TRBD2. The CDR3 loop is CASSTSGNSYNEQFF. The CDR3 DNA reads as TGTGCCAGCAGTACCAGCGGGAACTCCTACAATGAGCAGTTCTTC.